The clone carrying this TCR beta chain was counted between two and nine times. The antigen is undetermined. Each CDR3 protein is one row after TCRdb ran MiXCR on the 5' RACE reads. The table has around 370,000 distinct CDR3 sequences, approximately 8.7% seen once. This CDR3 is built from 16 residues. Unmatched junction bases numbered 15, after V lost 3 bases and J lost 5 bases. Germline CDR1 is DFQATT and CDR2 is SNEGSKA (reference sequence). The entry originates in a study of identical twins. The study, taken as a whole, reports: High-abundance cord blood beta clonotypes had fewer insertions; memory repertoires showed none.

Healthy Caucasians, and only they, were the donors. Sequenced material: naive T cells sorted from blood. This sequence was found in a woman between 45 and 65 years old in good health. The chain uses TRBV20-1 and TRBJ2-5; 7 bases are shared with TRBD1. In DNA, the CDR3 is TGCAGTGCTAGGCCAACCCAAGGGGGCAGGGGGGAGACCCAGTACTTC. It specifies CSARPTQGGRGETQYF.